The 15 T cell receptor beta chains below come from one sample, sequenced in a study of tumor and adjacent non-tumor tissue in lung cancer. Three rounds of nested PCR, following a modified ARM-PCR protocol, produced the TCRbeta library. TCRdb itself ran the multiplex PCR reads through MiXCR, one entry per CDR3 protein. The table records 200,000 to 250,000 distinct CDR3 sequences, 70% to 75% of them present only once. RNA was extracted from bulk tissue without any cell sorting. Sequencing was done on a sample of lung tumor tissue. All receptors come from a man aged 55 to 69 with non-small cell lung cancer.

This clonotype was found once. This chain links TRBV11-2 with TRBJ2-7, with D unresolved. The germline V and J ends were trimmed by 9 bases and 9 bases, with 15 bases remaining between them. CDR3 length equals 11 residues. The germline CDR1 and CDR2 sequences are SGHAT and FQNNGV. As DNA, the CDR3 is TGTGCCAGTAGCCACGGCTCGGGGCAGTACTTC. Its translation is CASSHGSGQYF.

As regards this clonotype: An end of the junction differs from the germline gene, which may be a read error. V gene TRBV12-3 or TRBV12-4 combines with J gene TRBJ1-4, with TRBD1 matching over 10 bases. The CDR3 length is 15 residues. The CDR3 protein is CASSPSDRGGEKLVF. CDR3 DNA sequence: TGTGCCAGCAGTCCCTCGGACAGGGGGGGCGAAAAGCTGGTTTTT.

This clonotype was observed a few times. The chain recombines TRBV6-1 with TRBJ2-3, with D maybe TRBD2 (6 bases). Between the trimmed V and J ends, which lost 2 bases and 4 bases, there was a span of 13 bases. The CDR3 totals 15 residues. Germline V gene data show CDR1 as MNHNS and CDR2 as SASEGT. CDR3 in amino acids: CASSELGGAADTQYF. In DNA form, the CDR3 reads TGTGCCAGCAGTGAACTCGGCGGGGCGGCAGATACGCAGTATTTT.

The chain has TRBV11-3 and TRBJ2-3; D uncertain. V lost 8 bases, J lost 0 bases, and 15 bases lay in between. The CDR3 has 15 residues. Germline V CDR1 and CDR2: SGHNT, YENEEA. The CDR3 loop is CASSETDSSTDTQYF. CDR3 DNA sequence: TGTGCCAGCTCAGAAACGGATAGTAGCACAGATACGCAGTATTTT.

Turning to this clonotype: A much larger clone is a single base away; this may be a read error. The V and J genes are TRBV12-5 and TRBJ2-7, with D possibly TRBD1 on 7 matching bases. Germline-derived CDR1 and CDR2 are LGHNT and FRNRAP. This CDR3 spans 14 amino acids. This chain's CDR3 is CTSGPTGTPYEQYF. In nucleotides, the CDR3 is TGTACTAGTGGACCGACAGGGACTCCCTACGAGCAGTACTTC.

Points on this clonotype: Just one base apart from a much larger clone, this may be a read error. The rearrangement uses TRBV6-1 and TRBJ2-2, with a tentative D call TRBD2 (6 bases). This CDR3 comprises 15 residues. Germline V gene sequence: CDR1 MNHNS, CDR2 SASEGT. This chain's CDR3 is CATSERRGYTGELFF. The CDR3 DNA follows: TGTGCCACCAGTGAACGGAGGGGCTACACCGGGGAGCTGTTTTTT.

With regard to this clonotype: No conserved phenylalanine or tryptophan is present at the end of the CDR3, so a read error is the likely explanation. Because the CDR3's place on the DNA is in doubt, the DNA is left out and the CDR3 is given as listed by TCRdb. J is TRBJ1-1 and V is TRBV20-1. The CDR3 comprises 12 residues, both ends counted. Germline CDR1 and CDR2: DFQATT and SNEGSKA (reference sequence). CDR3: CSAIRGNTEAFY.

In the case of this clonotype: The junction differs from germline at one of its ends, possibly a read error. The chain uses TRBV5-1 and TRBJ1-6; D is ambiguous. The CDR3 consists of 16 residues. Germline CDR1 is SGHRS and CDR2 is YFSETQ. The CDR3: CASSSSTSSYNSSLHF. In nucleotides, the CDR3 is TGCGCCAGCAGCTCGTCTACTAGCTCCTATAATTCATCCCTCCACTTT.

Turning to this clonotype: A read error may account for a junction end that differs from germline. The rearrangement joins TRBV5-4 to TRBJ2-1; 8 nucleotides align to TRBD2. The V gene's germline CDR1 is SGHNT and CDR2 YYREEE (reference sequence). This CDR3 is built from 15 residues. CDR3 protein: CVSSAGTSRRNEQFF. The CDR3, as DNA: TGTGTCAGCAGTGCGGGGACTAGTAGGCGCAATGAGCAGTTCTTC.

As to this clonotype: A read error may be the cause here, since a much bigger clone is one base away. The rearrangement joins TRBV20-1 to TRBJ2-7; unclear D gene. This CDR3 is built from 11 residues. Looked up from germline, CDR1 is DFQATT and CDR2 is SNEGSKA (reference sequence). V lost 5 bases and J lost 5, with 10 bases in between. The CDR3 DNA sequence: TGCAGTGCTTTCCCCCTCCACGAGCAGTACTTC. Its protein is CSAFPLHEQYF.

Worth noting for this clonotype: The conserved final phenylalanine or tryptophan is absent from the CDR3, which likely points to a read error. This chain uses TRBV11-1 with TRBJ1-1; the match to TRBD1 covers 10 bases. The germline CDR1 and CDR2 sequences are SGHAT and FQDESV (reference sequence). V was clipped by 6 bases and J by 5 bases; unmatched bases: 6. This CDR3 has 14 amino acids. The chain's CDR3 is CASRDRGRSTEAFY. DNA of the CDR3: TGTGCCAGCAGAGACAGGGGGCGATCGACTGAAGCTTTCTAT.

A word on this clonotype: Given a much more abundant clone one base away, this may be a read error. V usage is TRBV11-2 and J usage is TRBJ1-6; 7 positions match TRBD1. The CDR3 contains 13 residues. Germline assignment: CDR1 SGHAT and CDR2 FQNNGV. The CDR3 region is CASSSQGFSALHF. The CDR3 region has the DNA TGTGCCAGCAGCTCACAGGGGTTTTCAGCCCTCCACTTT.

Written as DNA, the CDR3 is TGTGCCAGCAGTGAGACAGGGGGATACTATGGCTACACCTTC. This gives the protein CASSETGGYYGYTF. The chain recombines TRBV12-3 or TRBV12-4 with TRBJ1-2; TRBD1 agrees at 9 bases. The CDR3 is 14 amino acids. Trimming cost V 5 bases and J 3 bases; bases outside gene matches: 4.

V is TRBV11-2 and J is TRBJ1-1; D uncertain. In germline, CDR1 is SGHAT, CDR2 FQNNGV. The CDR3 runs to 14 residues. Trimming cost V 4 bases and J 8 bases, with 17 bases left between them. The DNA of the CDR3 is TGTGCCAGCAGCTCTACGGCAGGACTTAGCGAAGCTTTCTTT. This codes for CASSSTAGLSEAFF.

A word on this clonotype: Compared with germline, one end of the junction differs, possibly owing to a read error. The chain joins TRBV5-4 to TRBJ2-1; D assignment may be TRBD1 or TRBD2 (5 bases each). The CDR3 consists of 19 residues. Germline CDR1 SGHNT, CDR2 YYREEE (reference sequence). The CDR3 DNA reads as TGTGCCTGCCCCGGGGCTAGCACCACCCCCAACACTCAATACAATGAGCAGTCCTTC. This codes for CACPGASTTPNTQYNEQSF.